The next 20 T cell receptor beta chains were all read from a single sample in a study of cytomegalovirus exposure and HLA in healthy donors. PCR employed 60 Vbeta and 13 Jbeta primers. Sequenced by immunoSEQ multiplex PCR; TCRdb stores in-frame clones only, minus some. The sample lists more than 95,000 clones; approximately 78% were seen once. Source material: PBMCs. The receptors shown here come from a man aged 25 to 45 in good health and CMV-seropositive.

This chain connects TRBV27 to TRBJ2-5; 12 bases agree with TRBD1. The CDR3 runs 15 residues. J gave up 5 bases and V 5 bases, and 6 bases lay outside the gene matches. The germline CDR1 and CDR2 sequences are MNHEY and SMNVEV (reference sequence). The CDR3 nucleotides are TGTGCCAGCAGTCCCCGGGACAGGGGGCCTGAGACCCAGTACTTC. Its protein is CASSPRDRGPETQYF.

This chain links TRBV7-8 with TRBJ2-7; 7 bases are a match to TRBD1. Unmatched junction bases numbered 3, after V lost 1 base and J lost 6 bases. The CDR3 is made up of 13 amino acids. The germline V gene encodes CDR1 SGHVS and CDR2 FQNEAQ. CDR3 in amino acids: CASSLGQGPEQYF. The CDR3 DNA reads TGTGCCAGCAGCTTAGGACAGGGCCCCGAGCAGTACTTC.

This clone appeared a few times. The rearrangement joins TRBV10-3 to TRBJ2-1; 13 nucleotides line up with TRBD2. The V and J ends lost 8 bases and 8 bases, in that order; junction bases with no gene match: 15. Germline V gene data show CDR1 as ENHRY and CDR2 as SYGVKD. The CDR3 is 17 residues long. CDR3 DNA sequence: TGTGCCATCGGGGGCACTAGCGGGAGGGCCGAAGTTTATGAGCAGTTCTTC. Translating gives CAIGGTSGRAEVYEQFF.

V is TRBV27 and J is TRBJ1-5, with D possibly TRBD1 on 6 matching bases. The CDR3 totals 12 residues. Germline CDR1 reads MNHEY; CDR2 reads SMNVEV (reference sequence). V lost 5 bases and J lost 11, with 13 bases in between. The CDR3 region is CASSPPAGAQHF. The CDR3 DNA reads as TGTGCCAGCAGTCCCCCGGCAGGGGCCCAGCATTTT.

The rearrangement uses TRBV2 and TRBJ2-7; 7 nucleotides line up with TRBD1. V dropped 6 bases and J dropped 3; count of bases not matched to a gene: 5. Germline loops: CDR1 SNHLY, CDR2 FYNNEI. CDR3 size: 13 residues. As DNA, the CDR3 is TGTGCCAGCAGGCGACAGGGTAACTACGAGCAGTACTTC. This encodes CASRRQGNYEQYF.

This clone was found a few times. This chain uses TRBV15 with TRBJ2-7, with D perhaps TRBD1 (5 bases). The CDR3 runs 16 residues. From germline, CDR1 is LNHNV and CDR2 YYDKDF (reference sequence). Trimming shortened V by 5 bases and J by 3 bases, and 20 bases separated the two germline ends. The CDR3 here is CATSRGRVRASYEQYF. CDR3 in DNA: TGTGCCACCAGCCGCGGTCGTGTCAGGGCGAGCTACGAGCAGTACTTC.

The chain employs TRBV10-3 and TRBJ2-1; 8 positions match TRBD2. Germline CDR1 is ENHRY and CDR2 is SYGVKD. The CDR3 contains 18 residues. Unmatched junction bases numbered 13, after V lost 2 bases and J lost 4 bases. The CDR3 reads CAISEVREEAGDYNEQFF. Written as DNA, the CDR3 is TGTGCCATCAGTGAGGTTAGAGAGGAAGCGGGGGATTACAATGAGCAGTTCTTC.

This clone was counted a few times. The gene calls are TRBV4-1 and TRBJ2-5; D gene ambiguous. The CDR3 is 15 residues long. CDR1 and CDR2 from the germline V gene are MGHRA and YSYEKL. V dropped 0 bases and J dropped 5 bases, with 13 bases sitting between them. DNA for the CDR3: TGCGCCAGCAGCCAAGATATTTCTAGTACTGAGACCCAGTACTTC. This translates into CASSQDISSTETQYF.

The gene calls are TRBV9 and TRBJ1-4; D is ambiguous. Trimming cost V 2 bases and J 5 bases, with 10 bases left between them. The CDR3 is 14 amino acids. Germline lookup yields CDR1 SGDLS and CDR2 YYNGEE. The CDR3 DNA follows: TGTGCCAGCAGCGTCGACACGGTAAATGAAAAACTGTTTTTT. It encodes CASSVDTVNEKLFF.

The chain couples TRBV10-3 to TRBJ2-3; 8 nucleotides match TRBD2. The CDR3 has 16 residues. V gave up 7 bases and J gave up 6 bases; unmatched junction bases: 15. In germline, CDR1 is ENHRY, CDR2 SYGVKD. The CDR3 DNA reads TGTGCCATCATGCGGGGGGCAGTGGCCGGCGCGGATACGCAGTATTTT. It yields the protein CAIMRGAVAGADTQYF.

The rearrangement uses TRBV5-4 and TRBJ1-2; 9 bases are shared with TRBD1. With 0 bases clipped from V and 0 bases from J, the junction kept 15 bases outside the gene matches. Germline CDR1 and CDR2: SGHNT and YYREEE (reference sequence). This CDR3 region has 20 residues. CDR3: CASSLETFGQGTKANYGYTF. For the CDR3, the DNA is TGTGCCAGCAGCTTGGAGACTTTCGGACAGGGGACAAAAGCTAACTATGGCTACACCTTC.

This chain joins TRBV10-3 and TRBJ2-7; the match to TRBD1 covers 7 bases. The CDR3 has 13 residues. The germline V gene encodes CDR1 ENHRY and CDR2 SYGVKD. Losses at the gene ends were 4 bases for V and 6 bases for J; bases not matched to a gene: 6. DNA of the CDR3: TGTGCCATCAGTGGTACAGGGGACGGCGAGCAGTACTTC. Translated: CAISGTGDGEQYF.

The rearrangement joins TRBV27 to TRBJ1-2; D is perhaps TRBD1 (5 bases). The V gene lost 3 bases and the J gene lost 8 bases, with 10 bases spanning the gap. The length of the CDR3 is 12 residues. CDR1 is MNHEY, CDR2 SMNVEV, per germline (reference sequence). DNA of the CDR3: TGTGCCAGCAGTTTTTCGGGGGTGGGCTACACCTTC. Translated: CASSFSGVGYTF.

This chain connects TRBV28 to TRBJ2-3; TRBD1 matches 9 bases. CDR3 length: 14 amino acids. J was trimmed by 3 bases and V by 6 bases; bases with no gene match: 4. Germline V gives CDR1 MDHEN, CDR2 SYDVKM. CDR3 sequence: CASRGQGGTDTQYF. In DNA form, the CDR3 reads TGTGCCAGCAGGGGACAGGGAGGAACAGATACGCAGTATTTT. Combining the CDR3 with reference TRBV28 and TRBJ2-3 gives the whole variable domain DVKVTQSSRYLVKRTGEKVFLECVQDMDHENMFWYRQDPGLGLRLIYFSYDVKMKEKGDIPEGYSVSREKKERFSLILESASTNQTSMYLCASRGQGGTDTQYFGPGTRLTVL.

This rearrangement joins TRBV7-7 to TRBJ2-5; D may be TRBD1 (6 bases). The germline V gene encodes CDR1 SSHAT and CDR2 FNYEAQ (reference sequence). Trimming cost V 1 base and J 5 bases, with 14 bases left between them. The CDR3 loop spans 15 amino acids. CDR3 sequence reads: CASSLDGTGWETQYF. CDR3 coding DNA: TGTGCCAGCAGCTTAGATGGCACAGGGTGGGAGACCCAGTACTTC.

This sequence joins TRBV7-9 and TRBJ2-7; 11 nucleotides match TRBD2. The V gene end was trimmed by 5 bases and the J gene end by 6 bases; junction bases not matched to a gene: 9. CDR1 SEHNR and CDR2 FQNEAQ come from the germline V gene (reference sequence). This CDR3 contains 15 residues. The CDR3 DNA sequence: TGTGCCAGCAGCACACTAGCGGGAGAGCAACGCGAGCAGTACTTC. Protein product: CASSTLAGEQREQYF.

The rearrangement joins TRBV30 to TRBJ1-2; perhaps TRBD1 as D (5 bases). V gave up 2 bases and J gave up 4 bases, with 11 bases separating them. CDR3 size: 13 residues. Germline CDR1 and CDR2: GTSNPN and SVGIG (reference sequence). CDR3 in DNA: TGTGCCTGGAGTCCTACAGGAGCCTATGGCTACACCTTC. It specifies CAWSPTGAYGYTF.

The J gene is TRBJ2-2, the V gene TRBV1; the DNA was not used to check the table's D call, TRBD1. TRBV1 is a recognized pseudogene. The CDR3 extends over 16 amino acids. This CDR3 reads CTSSLVRGGGTGELFF. CDR3 sequence (DNA): TGCACCAGCAGCCTGGTAAGAGGGGGTGGCACCGGGGAGCTGTTTTTT.

This clone was picked up one time. The chain links TRBV2 to TRBJ1-2; no reliable D call. The CDR3 sequence is 12 residues long. Trimming removed 7 bases from V and 5 bases from J, with 11 bases in between. Germline V gives CDR1 SNHLY, CDR2 FYNNEI. The CDR3 sequence: CASNGGRYGYTF. The CDR3 DNA follows: TGTGCCAGCAATGGCGGTCGTTATGGCTACACCTTC.

Written as DNA, the CDR3 is TGTGCCAGCATCAAAGGGGGTGGGTCCTACAATGAGCAGTTCTTC. Translated: CASIKGGGSYNEQFF. The chain joins TRBV5-6 to TRBJ2-1, with a weak D call TRBD1 (6 bases). V lost 6 bases to trimming and J lost 1 base, with 14 bases between them. CDR1 is SGHDT, CDR2 YYEEEE, per germline. The CDR3 runs 15 residues.